The next 10 T cell receptor beta chains were all read from a single sample in a study of shared clonotypes between healthy human individuals. The data were produced by immunoSEQ multiplex PCR, yet TCRdb's version contains in-frame clones alone and is incomplete. The sample lists more than 400,000 clones, roughly 95% occurring once. The sequenced material came from naive CD4+ T cells sorted from blood. As to subset: CD45RA+ positively selected. The receptors here all came from a woman younger than 45 in good health.

The chain uses TRBV9 and TRBJ2-1, with a tentative D call TRBD1 (6 bases). The germline V gene has CDR1 SGDLS and CDR2 YYNGEE. V was trimmed by 3 bases and J by 5 bases, leaving 15 bases between them. CDR3 length: 15 amino acids. The CDR3 coding sequence is TGTGCCAGCAGCGCTACAGGGCAAGGGAACAATGAGCAGTTCTTC. It is translated as CASSATGQGNNEQFF. Variable domain in full (rest from reference TRBV9 and TRBJ2-1): DSGVTQTPKHLITATGQRVTLRCSPRSGDLSVYWYQQSLDQGLQFLIQYYNGEERAKGNILERFSAQQFPDLHSELNLSSLELGDSALYFCASSATGQGNNEQFFGPGTRLTVL.

The chain carries TRBV28 and TRBJ2-7; no reliable D call. The CDR3 spans 12 residues. Trimming left V 8 bases short and J 3 bases short, with 11 bases between. Per the germline V gene, CDR1 is MDHEN and CDR2 is SYDVKM. The CDR3 coding sequence is TGTGCCAGCTGGGGAAGTGTCTACGAGCAGTACTTC. Translating gives CASWGSVYEQYF. The full variable domain, with the rest looked up from reference TRBV28 and TRBJ2-7, is DVKVTQSSRYLVKRTGEKVFLECVQDMDHENMFWYRQDPGLGLRLIYFSYDVKMKEKGDIPEGYSVSREKKERFSLILESASTNQTSMYLCASWGSVYEQYFGPGTRLTVT.

V and J are TRBV4-1 and TRBJ1-5; TRBD1 matches 7 bases. Germline V CDR1 and CDR2: MGHRA, YSYEKL. This CDR3 is 17 amino acids long. With V trimmed by 2 bases and J by 3 bases, 10 bases remained unmatched. Here the CDR3 DNA reads TGCGCCAGCAGCCAATTCGGTAGAGGGGGCCCCAATCAGCCCCAGCATTTT. Residues: CASSQFGRGGPNQPQHF.

DNA of the CDR3: TGTGCCAGTAGTATTCGTCGGTCCGGGGCCAACGTCCTGACTTTC. This translates into CASSIRRSGANVLTF. This chain connects TRBV19 to TRBJ2-6; D not certain. CDR1 and CDR2 (germline): LNHDA, SQIVND (reference sequence). V was pared by 3 bases and J by 4 bases, with 10 bases between. CDR3 size: 15 residues.

A remark on this clone: The same CDR3 also results from other DNA sequences found in this sample. The rearrangement uses TRBV28 and TRBJ1-2; D possibly corresponds to TRBD1 (5 bases). Trimming took off 5 bases at V and 1 base at J, with 5 bases between the two ends. The CDR3 covers 12 residues. Germline V CDR1 and CDR2: MDHEN, SYDVKM. The CDR3 DNA sequence: TGTGCCAGCAGTGACAGTAACTATGGCTACACCTTC. Protein sequence: CASSDSNYGYTF.

The chain links TRBV5-1 to TRBJ2-7; TRBD1 matches at 8 bases. Trimming removed 5 bases from V and 7 bases from J; junction bases left unmatched: 11. Germline CDR1 reads SGHRS; CDR2 reads YFSETQ. The CDR3 totals 14 residues. Here the CDR3 DNA reads TGCGCCAGCAGGTCCTTGACAGGGGCTCGGGAGCAGTACTTC. It is translated as CASRSLTGAREQYF.

The V gene is TRBV19, the J gene TRBJ2-1, with 9 positions matching TRBD1. The CDR3 is made up of 15 amino acids. The J segment lost 2 bases and the V segment lost 7 bases, leaving 6 bases of the junction unmatched. In germline, CDR1 is LNHDA, CDR2 SQIVND (reference sequence). CDR3 region: CASTLDRGTYNEQFF. CDR3 nucleotides: TGTGCCAGTACCTTGGACAGGGGCACCTACAATGAGCAGTTCTTC.

This rearrangement joins TRBV16 to TRBJ2-1, with 8 bases that match TRBD2. The CDR3 totals 16 residues. V shed 1 base, J shed 3 bases, and the junction held 5 bases outside the gene matches. Per the germline V gene, CDR1 is KGHSY and CDR2 is FQNENV. Written as DNA, the CDR3 is TGTGCCAGCAGCCAATTTGGTAGCGGGAACTACAATGAGCAGTTCTTC. Its translation: CASSQFGSGNYNEQFF. The full variable domain, in which reference TRBV16 and TRBJ2-1 provide the parts outside the CDR3, is GEEVAQTPKHLVRGEGQKAKLYCAPIKGHSYVFWYQQVLKNEFKFLISFQNENVFDETGMPKERFSAKCLPNSPCSLEIQATKLEDSAVYFCASSQFGSGNYNEQFFGPGTRLTVL.

This clone was seen a single time. The chain combines TRBV5-4 with TRBJ2-7, with D possibly being TRBD2 (5 bases). V shed 0 bases and J shed 2 bases, with 9 bases lying between them. The CDR3 is 14 residues long. Germline V gene data show CDR1 as SGHNT and CDR2 as YYREEE (reference sequence). The CDR3 nucleotides read TGTGCCAGCAGCTTGGCGGGATTCCCCTACGAGCAGTACTTC. This codes for CASSLAGFPYEQYF. The whole variable domain, remainder taken from reference TRBV5-4 and TRBJ2-7, is ETGVTQSPTHLIKTRGQQVTLRCSSQSGHNTVSWYQQALGQGPQFIFQYYREEENGRGNFPPRFSGLQFPNYSSELNVNALELDDSALYLCASSLAGFPYEQYFGPGTRLTVT.

The chain links TRBV2 to TRBJ2-2; D might be TRBD1 (6 bases). Germline loops: CDR1 SNHLY, CDR2 FYNNEI. The CDR3 is 16 residues long. V was cut by 6 bases and J by 3 bases, with 17 bases left in between. CDR3 sequence reads: CASRTRGSADTGELFF. The DNA for the CDR3 is TGTGCCAGCAGAACAAGGGGGAGTGCGGACACCGGGGAGCTGTTTTTT.